A single sample is the source of the 26 T cell receptor beta chains below, sequenced in a study of prognosis after radiotherapy for stage I lung cancer. From genomic DNA, two-round multiplex PCR was used to amplify TCR beta CDR3. First-round PCR employed TRBV- and TRBJ-specific primers for each gene. TCRdb called the multiplex PCR reads again in MiXCR, with one record for every CDR3 protein. The data show 59,000 or so distinct CDR3 sequences, about 26% seen once. Sequenced material: PBMCs, taken before or after stereotactic body radiation therapy (not recorded which). The receptors were gathered from a donor aged 50 or older with non-small cell lung cancer.

This clonotype was observed at least ten times. This rearrangement joins TRBV6-2 or TRBV6-3 to TRBJ1-2; 7 nucleotides line up with TRBD1. The CDR3 loop spans 14 amino acids. V lost 5 bases to trimming and J lost 0 bases; unmatched junction nucleotides: 3. Germline lookup yields CDR1 MNHEY and CDR2 SVGEGT. The CDR3 reads CASSGTATNYGYTF. In DNA form, the CDR3 reads TGTGCCAGCAGTGGGACAGCGACTAACTATGGCTACACCTTC.

There are many counts of this clonotype. The V gene is TRBV30, the J gene TRBJ1-2; 9 bases agree with TRBD1. The CDR3 contains 14 residues. CDR1 is GTSNPN, CDR2 SVGIG, per germline (reference sequence). J lost 2 bases, V lost 5 bases, and 6 bases had no gene match. The CDR3 protein is CAWVGTGLNYGYTF. DNA of the CDR3: TGTGCCTGGGTTGGGACAGGGCTGAACTATGGCTACACCTTC.

Turning to this clonotype: One base separates it from a far larger clone, so it is likely a read error. CDR3 sequence reads: CASIETVGVGELFF. DNA of the CDR3: TGTGCCAGCATTGAGACGGTGGGTGTCGGGGAGCTGTTTTTT. V and J are TRBV6-5 and TRBJ2-2; D unresolved. Trimming shortened V by 7 bases and J by 7 bases, and 16 bases separated the two germline ends. The germline CDR1 and CDR2 sequences are MNHEY and SVGAGI. This CDR3 comprises 14 residues.

This clonotype was counted at least ten times. The rearrangement uses TRBV6-1 and TRBJ2-7; TRBD2 agrees at 10 bases. Trimming removed 8 bases from V and 0 bases from J; junction bases left unmatched: 10. Germline lookup yields CDR1 MNHNS and CDR2 SASEGT. The CDR3 spans 16 residues. The CDR3 reads CASRIAGGPSSYEQYF. As DNA, the CDR3 is TGTGCCAGCCGTATAGCGGGGGGCCCAAGCTCCTACGAGCAGTACTTC.

This clonotype was detected many times. The V call is TRBV5-1, the J call TRBJ1-4, with a possible D match to TRBD1 (5 bases). CDR1 SGHRS and CDR2 YFSETQ come from the germline V gene. CDR3 length: 14 amino acids. The V and J ends lost 4 bases and 5 bases respectively, with 12 bases between them. The CDR3 is CASSPGTENEKLFF. CDR3 sequence (DNA): TGCGCCAGCAGCCCCGGGACTGAGAATGAAAAACTGTTTTTT.

The sample holds many counts of this clonotype. The rearrangement uses TRBV6-1 and TRBJ1-4; D remains unclear. The length of the CDR3 is 16 residues. Germline V gene data show CDR1 as MNHNS and CDR2 as SASEGT. V was trimmed by 4 bases and J by 4 bases, leaving 16 bases between them. The CDR3 coding sequence is TGTGCCAGCAGTGCCCCGTTCAGCGCCCTTAATGAAAAACTGTTTTTT. It is translated as CASSAPFSALNEKLFF.

This clonotype was detected many times. The chain couples TRBV7-9 to TRBJ1-6; D perhaps matches TRBD1 (6 bases). Germline V gene sequence: CDR1 SEHNR, CDR2 FQNEAQ (reference sequence). Between the trimmed V and J ends, which lost 0 bases and 7 bases, there was a span of 13 bases. The CDR3 consists of 16 residues. The CDR3 protein is CASSLASVGANSPLHF. Written as DNA, the CDR3 is TGTGCCAGCAGCTTAGCGTCGGTGGGGGCCAATTCACCCCTCCACTTT.

Worth noting for this clonotype: The likely explanation is a read error, given a far larger clone one base away. The V and J genes are TRBV6-5 and TRBJ2-1; the D gene is possibly TRBD1 (6 bases). Germline-derived CDR1 and CDR2 are MNHEY and SVGAGI. The V and J ends lost 4 bases and 6 bases respectively, with 10 bases between them. The length of the CDR3 is 13 residues. CDR3 nucleotide sequence: TGTGCCAGCAGTTTACAGGGTACCAATGAGCAGTTCTTC. Its translation is CASSLQGTNEQFF.

The chain employs TRBV28 and TRBJ2-3; the D gene is possibly TRBD2 (6 bases). The CDR3 is made up of 15 amino acids. Trimming cost V 5 bases and J 3 bases, with 15 bases left between them. CDR1 and CDR2 (germline): MDHEN, SYDVKM. CDR3 coding DNA: TGTGCCAGCAGTCCACCACAGCGGGCTACAGATACGCAGTATTTT. Protein: CASSPPQRATDTQYF.

This clonotype was counted at least ten times. The chain joins TRBV6-5 to TRBJ1-5; D unresolved. V lost 2 bases and J lost 4, with 9 bases in between. Germline values: CDR1 MNHEY, CDR2 SVGAGI. The CDR3 spans 14 residues. CDR3 sequence (DNA): TGTGCCAGCAGTTACGGTCCGGGTAATCAGCCCCAGCATTTT. Translation: CASSYGPGNQPQHF.

In its sample, this clonotype was seen many times. The chain recombines TRBV10-3 with TRBJ1-1, with D perhaps matching TRBD1 (5 bases). The V and J ends lost 2 bases and 6 bases respectively, with 19 bases between them. The CDR3 has 16 residues. The germline CDR1 and CDR2 sequences are ENHRY and SYGVKD. The DNA of the CDR3 is TGTGCCATCAGTGAGCCTGGGGGGGGTTTTAGGGCTGAAGCTTTCTTT. Encoded protein: CAISEPGGGFRAEAFF.

About this clonotype itself: A read error is the likely source, as a far larger clone sits one nucleotide away. The V gene is TRBV6-1, the J gene TRBJ2-3, with D hard to call. V lost 5 bases to trimming and J lost 2 bases, with 14 bases between them. Looked up from germline, CDR1 is MNHNS and CDR2 is SASEGT. This CDR3 comprises 15 residues. For the CDR3, the DNA is TGTGCCAGCAGTACCCGGACGGATATCACAGATACGCAGTATTTT. The encoded protein is CASSTRTDITDTQYF.

The V and J genes are TRBV3-1 and TRBJ1-5; D not certain. Germline V CDR1 and CDR2: LGHDT, YNNKEL (reference sequence). Trimming took 4 bases from V and 7 from J, leaving 11 bases between them. The CDR3 runs 13 residues. CDR3 protein: CASSPYLRQPQHF. The CDR3 nucleotides are TGTGCCAGCAGCCCCTACCTTCGGCAGCCCCAGCATTTT.

The V call is TRBV19, the J call TRBJ2-3; D is ambiguous. V lost 7 bases and J 1 base, leaving 6 bases between the germline ends. CDR3 length: 12 residues. Germline loops: CDR1 LNHDA, CDR2 SQIVND (reference sequence). In DNA, the CDR3 is TGTGCCAGTAATTGGTGCACAGATACGCAGTATTTT. The encoded protein is CASNWCTDTQYF.

In the case of this clonotype: A far bigger clonotype differs at one base, so this is likely a read error. This chain joins TRBV6-2 or TRBV6-3 and TRBJ1-5; unclear D gene. The V end lost 5 bases, the J end lost 4 bases, and 24 bases lay between the germline ends. Germline CDR1 is MNHEY and CDR2 is SVGEGT. CDR3 size: 18 residues. DNA for the CDR3: TGTGCCAGCAGTGAAGATAACCAGAGGCACCGCGCAAATCAGCCCCAGCATTTT. The encoded protein is CASSEDNQRHRANQPQHF.

At least ten counts were recorded for this clonotype. The V call is TRBV11-2, the J call TRBJ1-4; 9 bases map to TRBD1. The CDR3 has 15 residues. Germline V CDR1 and CDR2: SGHAT, FQNNGV. Trimming cost V 6 bases and J 2 bases; bases outside gene matches: 4. CDR3 nucleotide sequence: TGTGCCAGCAGTTGGGGGACAGGGACTAATGAAAAACTGTTTTTT. Translating it yields CASSWGTGTNEKLFF.

This clonotype has at least ten counts. This chain connects TRBV20-1 to TRBJ2-5; 11 positions match TRBD1. V trimming: 6 bases; J trimming: 4 bases; junction bases outside the gene matches: 4. The length of the CDR3 is 13 residues. Per germline, CDR1 DFQATT and CDR2 SNEGSKA (reference sequence). DNA for the CDR3: TGCAGTGCAAATGGACAGGGGGCAGAGACCCAGTACTTC. Translation gives CSANGQGAETQYF.

This clonotype has at least ten counts. The rearrangement links TRBV7-2 to TRBJ2-7; no reliable D call. The CDR3 length is 14 residues. Germline assignment: CDR1 SGHTA and CDR2 FQGNSA. V was pared by 1 base and J by 4 bases, with 11 bases between. CDR3 nucleotides: TGTGCCAGCAGCTTAGAAGTGCTATCTTACGAGCAGTACTTC. Protein: CASSLEVLSYEQYF.

The chain links TRBV5-6 to TRBJ2-3, with D possibly being TRBD2 (7 bases). The ends were cut back, 0 bases at V and 0 bases at J, with 11 bases in the middle. The CDR3 has 16 amino acids. Germline V gives CDR1 SGHDT, CDR2 YYEEEE. The CDR3 here is CASSLVSGGSTDTQYF. Written as DNA, the CDR3 is TGTGCCAGCAGCTTGGTGTCGGGGGGCAGCACAGATACGCAGTATTTT.

Many counts were recorded for this clonotype. The V gene is TRBV11-2, the J gene TRBJ2-7; 9 positions agree with TRBD1. Germline V gene sequence: CDR1 SGHAT, CDR2 FQNNGV. The V gene end was trimmed by 5 bases and the J gene end by 6 bases; junction bases not matched to a gene: 5. There are 13 residues in the CDR3. The CDR3: CASSRGQGGEQYF. The CDR3 DNA reads TGTGCCAGCAGCCGGGGACAGGGTGGCGAGCAGTACTTC.

This clonotype has ten or more counts. The rearrangement uses TRBV6-2 or TRBV6-3 and TRBJ1-4, with TRBD1 matching over 7 bases. The length of the CDR3 is 12 residues. The V gene's germline CDR1 is MNHEY and CDR2 SVGEGT. V lost 10 bases, J lost 6 bases, and 5 bases stayed unmatched. DNA for the CDR3: TGTGCCACGACAGGGACCGATGAAAAACTGTTTTTT. It encodes CATTGTDEKLFF.

This clonotype appeared many times. The V call is TRBV3-1, the J call TRBJ1-4; TRBD1 might be the D (5 bases). V lost 4 bases and J 4 bases, leaving 7 bases between the germline ends. This CDR3 is built from 13 residues. Germline values: CDR1 LGHDT, CDR2 YNNKEL (reference sequence). DNA for the CDR3: TGTGCCAGCAGCCCGGGACTTAATGAAAAACTGTTTTTT. Protein: CASSPGLNEKLFF.

In this sample, this clonotype turned up many times. The J gene is TRBJ1-2, the V gene TRBV6-1, with a tentative D call TRBD1 (6 bases). CDR1 and CDR2 from the germline V gene are MNHNS and SASEGT. The CDR3 covers 15 residues. With 0 bases removed from V and 5 bases from J, the gap between germline ends came to 13 bases. The CDR3 is CASSEATQGRYGYTF. The CDR3 coding sequence is TGTGCCAGCAGTGAAGCAACCCAGGGGAGGTATGGCTACACCTTC.

With regard to this clonotype: At one end the junction does not follow the germline gene, possibly because of a read error. The gene calls are TRBV6-8 and TRBJ1-6, with D unresolved. The CDR3 totals 15 residues. Germline V gene sequence: CDR1 MNHGY, CDR2 SAAAGT. As DNA, the CDR3 is TGTGCAAGCAATGGAGCGGGTAAGCGCAGTTCACCCCTCCACTTT. Translating it yields CASNGAGKRSSPLHF.

This clonotype was seen repeatedly, ten times or more. This rearrangement joins TRBV30 to TRBJ2-7; 10 nucleotides align to TRBD1. The germline gives CDR1 GTSNPN, CDR2 SVGIG (reference sequence). The CDR3 length is 13 residues. Germline trimming cut 3 bases from V and 3 bases from J; bases unmatched to any gene: 2. In DNA, the CDR3 is TGTGCCTGGAGGGGACAGGGGTTCTACGAGCAGTACTTC. Its translation: CAWRGQGFYEQYF.

To note about this clonotype: A read error is likely here: a far larger clone is one base away. The chain carries TRBV7-8 and TRBJ1-5; the D is unclear. V was cut by 4 bases and J by 5 bases, with 9 bases left in between. Germline V lookup: CDR1 SGHVS, CDR2 FQNEAQ. The CDR3 has 13 residues. In nucleotides, the CDR3 is TGTGCCAGCAGCTACGCCCTATATCAGCCCCAGCATTTT. Its translation: CASSYALYQPQHF. The full variable domain, rest sourced from reference TRBV7-8 and TRBJ1-5, is GAGVSQSPRYKVAKRGQDVALRCDPISGHVSLFWYQQALGQGPEFLTYFQNEAQLDKSGLPSDRFFAERPEGSVSTLKIQRTQQEDSAVYLCASSYALYQPQHFGDGTRLSIL.